This TCR beta chain was sequenced for a study of control samples from healthy donors and cancer patients. The CDR3 is made up of 16 amino acids. V trimming: 5 bases; J trimming: 3 bases; junction bases outside the gene matches: 11. From germline, CDR1 is LNHDA and CDR2 SQIVND (reference sequence). Profiling relied on immunoSEQ multiplex PCR, and the TCRdb table lists in-frame clones only, not all of them. Of 65,000 to 95,000 clones in the sample, around 87% were seen once. Input material: blood. The V gene is TRBV19, the J gene TRBJ1-1; 8 nucleotides agree with TRBD1. This clonotype originated in a man between 45 and 60 years old in good health. CDR3 bases: TGTGCCAGTAGTTCAAGACAGGGGATCGGGGACACTGAAGCTTTCTTT. This encodes CASSSRQGIGDTEAFF.